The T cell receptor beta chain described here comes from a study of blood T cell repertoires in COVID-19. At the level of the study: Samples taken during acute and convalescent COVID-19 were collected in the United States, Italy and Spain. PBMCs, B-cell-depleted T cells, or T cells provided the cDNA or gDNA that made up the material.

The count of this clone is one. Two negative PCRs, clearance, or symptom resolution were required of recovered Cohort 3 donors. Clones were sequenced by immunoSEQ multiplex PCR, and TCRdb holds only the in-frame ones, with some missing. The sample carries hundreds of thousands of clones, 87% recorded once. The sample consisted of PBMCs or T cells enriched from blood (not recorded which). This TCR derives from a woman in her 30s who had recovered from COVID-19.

The CDR3 loop is CASSLGTGNNSPLHF. The CDR3 nucleotides read TGTGCCAGCAGCTTAGGGACAGGGAATAATTCACCCCTCCACTTT. V and J are TRBV7-8 and TRBJ1-6; 8 nucleotides agree with TRBD1. CDR3 size: 15 residues. The germline V gene encodes CDR1 SGHVS and CDR2 FQNEAQ. With V trimmed by 1 base and J by 5 bases, 1 base remained unmatched.